The clone carrying this T cell receptor (beta chain) occurred a few times. The antigen remains unidentified. The method was immunoSEQ multiplex PCR; TCRdb's version includes in-frame clones alone and lacks a portion of them. The top ten hold about 3.3% of the sample, which has approximately 140,000 clones, roughly 90% seen once. V was cut by 6 bases and J by 8 bases, with 19 bases left in between. The CDR3 is 15 amino acids. The germline CDR1 and CDR2 sequences are MDHEN and SYDVKM. The source of the sample is a study of T cell responses to AZD1222 COVID-19 vaccine. General observations from the study: Donors skewed white British and female; clonal diversity was possibly underestimated. Among vaccine-associated CD4 TCRs, coverage spanned spike, with dominance at 160-218 and 743-854. Spike-specific TCR breadth and depth went up after people got two AZD1222 doses.

The V gene is TRBV28, the J gene TRBJ1-4; tentatively, D is TRBD1 (6 bases). This clonotype was sampled from an adult who received the AZD1222 COVID-19 vaccine. The source was peripheral blood, collected 28 days after the second AZD1222 dose. The CDR3 DNA sequence: TGTGCCAGCAGCCCTTCGGCGGGGGGCTTAGAAAAACTGTTTTTT. The encoded protein is CASSPSAGGLEKLFF.